This TCR beta chain was recovered during a study of sequential checkpoint blockade in melanoma (dated by TCRdb to about 2019). With respect to the entire study: Patients were assigned by 1:1 randomization to either first-line nivolumab followed by ipilimumab (arm A) or ipilimumab followed by nivolumab (arm B). Both trial sequences were followed by maintenance nivolumab. DNA from roughly 91 pretreatment melanoma tumor samples underwent TCRbeta immunosequencing. For 20 to 25 patients, matched tumor biopsies were taken both before treatment and at week 13, after single-agent nivolumab (arm A) or ipilimumab (arm B). Approximately 80% of the matched pre- and post-treatment tumor biopsy pairs came from the same lesion. The investigation overall reported the following: Tumor T-cell fraction and clonality correlated with PD-L1 staining and CD8+ T-cell counts but not with mutational load. The response-prediction model combining TCR metrics and mutation burden needs validation in larger, independent patient cohorts. Within-arm analyses of tumor T-cell fraction were constrained by small sample sizes and reduced statistical power. Patients whose tumor T-cell fraction and clonality increased by week 13 were about 30 times more likely to achieve clinical benefit. In the nivolumab-first arm (arm A), an association was found between pretreatment tumor TIL clonality and response (P = .04).

V is cut by 4 bases and J by 6 bases, and the space between the germline ends is 19 bases. According to the germline V gene, CDR1 reads MGHRA and CDR2 reads YSYEKL. The CDR3 runs 17 amino acids, cysteine and phenylalanine included. Of all the DNA, just the CDR3 is kept, 51 bases in frame from base 1. The immunoSEQ Assay was used to immunosequence TCRbeta CDR3 regions from genomic DNA. Prior to high-throughput sequencing, genomic DNA was amplified by bias-controlled multiplex PCR. In the authors' own workflow: To quantify the absolute abundance of each unique TCRbeta CDR3 region, the sequences were collapsed and filtered. Clonality, defined as 1 minus Pielou's evenness, was calculated using only productive rearrangements. Tumor T-cell fraction was computed by normalizing TCRbeta template counts to usable DNA, estimated from several housekeeping genes. A previously published method was used to identify clones whose frequencies were significantly greater in on-treatment samples than in baseline samples. TCRdb provides this immuneACCESS table in a form limited to in-frame rearrangements. Some clones are lacking; in checked studies, under half of them reflect an unresolved V gene, and why the rest are absent is not known. V, J and clone size are those of that table, while D and trimming were read from the DNA. This sample gives about 3,500 clones in total; around a fifth of them show up just once. The ten largest clones capture less than 20% of the sample.

The treatment or condition tag for this specimen amounts to: randomized to nivolumab then ipilimumab (arm A) or the reverse (arm B). None of the trial patients had been given prior DNA-damaging chemotherapy. CheckMate 064, a randomized, open-label phase II trial of sequential checkpoint blockade, was the source of the samples, all of which came from patients with melanoma. Genomic DNA from formalin-fixed paraffin-embedded (FFPE) tissue samples served as the input for tumor TCR sequencing. This clone appeared many times. Its antigen is currently not known. Base-call qualities are not available, and no considerably larger clone is one nucleotide away.

This TCR was recovered from a human patient with melanoma. Some clones in this sample may be carry-over from other donors' samples. Sequenced here: tumor tissue (inferred from file names), sampled from a patient given nivolumab and ipilimumab in sequence. The rearrangement combines TRBV4-1 with TRBJ1-6, with TRBD1 as a weak D call on 5 bases. The DNA reads TGCGCCAGCAGCCTCCTGGGGGGGGGATCTAGTAATTCACCCCTCCACTTT. This is translated as CASSLLGGGSSNSPLHF.